Presented here are 18 T cell receptor beta chains from one specimen sequenced in a study of human T cells and chemical hapten exposure. Time point noted: pre-sensitization, week 0. Noted treatment: therapeutic diphenylcyclopropenone sensitization with weekly scalp DPC. TCRdb processed the RACE reads anew with MiXCR; each CDR3 protein has one entry. Here the sample spans 350,000 to 400,000 distinct CDR3 sequences, 4.5% to 5.5% being singletons. The starting material was whole blood, obtained in connection with sensitization to the hapten diphenylcyclopropenone (DPC). The receptor set was obtained from a woman aged 45-60 years with alopecia areata. Some clones in this sample may be carry-over from other donors' samples.

This clonotype showed up just a few times. This chain connects TRBV29-1 to TRBJ1-1; D gene unclear. The germline gives CDR1 SQVTM, CDR2 ANQGSEA. Trimming took 4 bases from V and 0 from J, leaving 9 bases between them. The CDR3 extends over 13 amino acids. CDR3 sequence (DNA): TGCAGCGTTGTAGGCAGCCTGAACACTGAAGCTTTCTTT. This translates into CSVVGSLNTEAFF.

This clonotype was detected ten times or more. This chain uses TRBV20-1 with TRBJ2-7; 14 positions agree with TRBD2. This CDR3 comprises 14 residues. V lost 5 bases, J lost 6 bases, and 6 bases stayed unmatched. Germline CDR1 and CDR2: DFQATT and SNEGSKA (reference sequence). CDR3 sequence (DNA): TGCAGTGCTGGGGGACTAGCGGGAGCGGGCGAGCAGTACTTC. Its translation: CSAGGLAGAGEQYF.

At least ten counts were recorded for this clonotype. CDR3 amino acids: CASSQLDGEAEAFF. In DNA form, the CDR3 reads TGTGCCAGCAGCCAACTGGACGGTGAAGCTGAAGCTTTCTTT. The V gene is TRBV3-1, the J gene TRBJ1-1; D is uncertain. Trimming left V 2 bases short and J 6 bases short, with 13 bases between. The CDR3 sequence is 14 residues long. Germline CDR1 is LGHDT and CDR2 is YNNKEL (reference sequence).

This clonotype was detected many times. V is TRBV10-3 and J is TRBJ2-7; 9 bases align to TRBD1. Germline V lookup: CDR1 ENHRY, CDR2 SYGVKD. V shed 10 bases, J shed 7 bases, and the junction held 14 bases outside the gene matches. This CDR3 has 14 amino acids. The CDR3 is CATQRDRESGEQYF. In nucleotides, the CDR3 is TGTGCCACCCAGAGGGACAGGGAGTCGGGGGAGCAGTACTTC.

The rearrangement joins TRBV12-3 or TRBV12-4 to TRBJ1-6; no definite D call. The CDR3 totals 17 residues. Trimming stripped 3 bases from V and 0 bases from J, with 12 bases between. Here the CDR3 reads CASSFGRLSSYNSPLHF. The CDR3 DNA is TGTGCCAGCAGTTTTGGCCGCTTGAGCTCCTATAATTCACCCCTCCACTTT.

Ten or more counts support this clonotype. This chain joins TRBV3-1 and TRBJ1-5; D gene uncertain. The CDR3 runs 13 residues. Trimming took off 1 base at V and 7 bases at J, with 8 bases between the two ends. CDR1 and CDR2 (germline): LGHDT, YNNKEL (reference sequence). The CDR3 loop is CASSQVREQPQHF. CDR3 nucleotide sequence: TGTGCCAGCAGCCAAGTCAGAGAACAGCCCCAGCATTTT.

The sample holds a few counts of this clonotype. J is TRBJ2-7 and V is TRBV10-3; no definite D call. Deletions cut 10 bases from V and 3 bases from J, with 13 bases between. The CDR3 extends over 12 amino acids. Looked up from germline, CDR1 is ENHRY and CDR2 is SYGVKD. The CDR3 is CATKGPFYEQYF. For the CDR3, the DNA is TGTGCCACCAAAGGCCCTTTCTACGAGCAGTACTTC.

This clonotype was seen repeatedly, ten times or more. The chain joins TRBV28 to TRBJ1-1, with D perhaps TRBD1 (5 bases). Trimming left V 2 bases short and J 10 bases short, with 14 bases between. CDR1 is MDHEN and CDR2 is SYDVKM in the germline V gene. This CDR3 has 13 amino acids. CDR3 bases: TGTGCCAGCAGTTTAGGGTTTGCGGGGGGAGCTTTCTTT. The encoded protein is CASSLGFAGGAFF. Full variable domain (remainder filled in from reference TRBV28 and TRBJ1-1): DVKVTQSSRYLVKRTGEKVFLECVQDMDHENMFWYRQDPGLGLRLIYFSYDVKMKEKGDIPEGYSVSREKKERFSLILESASTNQTSMYLCASSLGFAGGAFFGQGTRLTVV.

This chain uses TRBV20-1 with TRBJ2-5; 9 bases line up with TRBD2. The V gene end was trimmed by 2 bases and the J gene end by 4 bases; junction bases not matched to a gene: 11. Per the germline V gene, CDR1 is DFQATT and CDR2 is SNEGSKA (reference sequence). The CDR3 is 16 amino acids. The CDR3 nucleotides read TGCAGTGCTAGAAGTCCACCCTTAGCGGGAGTAGAGACCCAGTACTTC. Amino acid sequence: CSARSPPLAGVETQYF.

In this sample, this clonotype turned up many times. This sequence joins TRBV29-1 and TRBJ2-7; tentative D call: TRBD1 (5 bases). Germline V gene sequence: CDR1 SQVTM, CDR2 ANQGSEA. V was clipped by 3 bases and J by 2 bases, with 11 bases between them. This CDR3 spans 13 amino acids. CDR3 sequence (DNA): TGCAGCGTTGAGAAGGGGAATACCTACGAGCAGTACTTC. Its translation: CSVEKGNTYEQYF.

In its sample, this clonotype was seen many times. The chain joins TRBV2 to TRBJ1-1, with D possibly TRBD1 on 5 matching bases. The CDR3 length is 14 residues. The germline V gene has CDR1 SNHLY and CDR2 FYNNEI. V was shortened by 5 bases and J by 3 bases, with 13 bases between the two germline ends. CDR3 coding DNA: TGTGCCAGCAGTAAATGGCAGGGTGACACTGAAGCTTTCTTT. This sequence encodes CASSKWQGDTEAFF.

The rearrangement uses TRBV5-1 and TRBJ1-5; 7 bases line up with TRBD1. The V gene's germline CDR1 is SGHRS and CDR2 YFSETQ. This CDR3 is built from 15 residues. The V and J ends lost 0 bases and 5 bases, in that order; junction bases with no gene match: 5. Written as DNA, the CDR3 is TGCGCCAGCAGCTTGGAAGGGACAGATTATCAGCCCCAGCATTTT. It is translated as CASSLEGTDYQPQHF.

J is TRBJ1-1 and V is TRBV14; a weak D match, TRBD1 (5 bases). Looked up from germline, CDR1 is SGHDN and CDR2 is FVKESK. The length of the CDR3 is 13 residues. V dropped 2 bases and J dropped 6 bases, with 10 bases sitting between them. DNA for the CDR3: TGTGCCAGCAGCCAAATCATAGGGGCTGAAGCTTTCTTT. Translation: CASSQIIGAEAFF.

The table lists this clonotype with many counts. The gene calls are TRBV27 and TRBJ2-7, with 8 positions matching TRBD1. The CDR3 runs to 16 residues. Germline CDR1 is MNHEY and CDR2 is SMNVEV (reference sequence). V lost 5 bases to trimming and J lost 4 bases; unmatched junction nucleotides: 13. This chain's CDR3 is CASSVPRTGRPYEQYF. Here the CDR3 DNA reads TGTGCCAGCAGTGTCCCCAGGACAGGGAGGCCGTACGAGCAGTACTTC.

There are many counts of this clonotype. This chain links TRBV14 with TRBJ2-2, with D possibly being TRBD2 (6 bases). The germline V and J ends were trimmed by 0 bases and 2 bases, with 19 bases remaining between them. Germline V gene sequence: CDR1 SGHDN, CDR2 FVKESK. The CDR3 contains 19 residues. The chain's CDR3 is CASSQDPRLAPFNTGELFF. CDR3 DNA: TGTGCCAGCAGCCAAGATCCACGGCTAGCGCCCTTCAACACCGGGGAGCTGTTTTTT.

This clonotype was seen a few times. The chain uses TRBV6-5 and TRBJ1-1; D possibly corresponds to TRBD1 (5 bases). Trimming removed 4 bases from V and 1 base from J, with 10 bases in between. Germline V gene sequence: CDR1 MNHEY, CDR2 SVGAGI. CDR3 length: 14 residues. The CDR3 here is CASSSPTANTEAFF. DNA for the CDR3: TGTGCCAGCAGTTCCCCGACAGCGAACACTGAAGCTTTCTTT.

The rearrangement joins TRBV12-3 or TRBV12-4 to TRBJ2-3; either TRBD1 or TRBD2 may supply D (5 bases each). Trimming took off 1 base at V and 5 bases at J, with 7 bases between the two ends. There are 13 residues in the CDR3. CDR3 sequence: CASSLGGEDTQYF. CDR3 coding DNA: TGTGCCAGCAGTTTAGGAGGGGAAGATACGCAGTATTTT.

The chain joins TRBV12-3 or TRBV12-4 to TRBJ2-3; tentative D call: TRBD2 (5 bases). Trimming removed 5 bases from V and 3 bases from J, with 12 bases in between. The CDR3 spans 14 residues. The CDR3 DNA reads TGTGCCAGCAGTCCAAGGACTCTGACAGATACGCAGTATTTT. Protein: CASSPRTLTDTQYF.